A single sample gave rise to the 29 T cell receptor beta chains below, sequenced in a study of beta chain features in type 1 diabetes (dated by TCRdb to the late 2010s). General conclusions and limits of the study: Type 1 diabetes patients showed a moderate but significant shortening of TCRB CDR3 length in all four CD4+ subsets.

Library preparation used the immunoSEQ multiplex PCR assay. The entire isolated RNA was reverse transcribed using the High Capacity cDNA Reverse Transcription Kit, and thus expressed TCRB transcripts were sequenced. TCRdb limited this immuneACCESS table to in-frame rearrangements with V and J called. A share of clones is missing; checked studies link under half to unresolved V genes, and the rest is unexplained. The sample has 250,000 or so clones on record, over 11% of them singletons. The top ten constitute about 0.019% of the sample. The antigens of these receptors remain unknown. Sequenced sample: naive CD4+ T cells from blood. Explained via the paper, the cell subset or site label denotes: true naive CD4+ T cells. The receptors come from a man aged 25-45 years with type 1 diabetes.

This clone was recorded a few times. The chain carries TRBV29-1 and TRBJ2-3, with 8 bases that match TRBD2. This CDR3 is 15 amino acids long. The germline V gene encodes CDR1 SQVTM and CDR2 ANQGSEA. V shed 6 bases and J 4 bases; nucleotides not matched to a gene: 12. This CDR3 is CSVPTSGGGPDTQYF. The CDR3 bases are TGCAGCGTCCCCACTAGCGGAGGGGGGCCAGATACGCAGTATTTT.

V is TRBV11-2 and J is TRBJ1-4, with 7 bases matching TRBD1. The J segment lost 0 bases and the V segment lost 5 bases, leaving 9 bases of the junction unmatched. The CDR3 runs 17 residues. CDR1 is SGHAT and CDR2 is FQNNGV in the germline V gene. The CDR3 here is CASSPGTAYPTNEKLFF. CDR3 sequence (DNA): TGTGCCAGCAGCCCCGGGACAGCGTATCCAACTAATGAAAAACTGTTTTTT.

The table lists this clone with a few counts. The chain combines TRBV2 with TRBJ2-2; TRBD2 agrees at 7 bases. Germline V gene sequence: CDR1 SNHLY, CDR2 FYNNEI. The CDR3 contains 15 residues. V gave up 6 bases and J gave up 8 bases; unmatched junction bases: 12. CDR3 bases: TGTGCCAGCAGCATGCTGACTAGCAATGCGGGGGAGCTGTTTTTT. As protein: CASSMLTSNAGELFF.

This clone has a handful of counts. As DNA, the CDR3 is TGTGCCAGCAGCCCGTTTTCTAGCACAGATACGCAGTATTTT. This sequence encodes CASSPFSSTDTQYF. The chain recombines TRBV11-3 with TRBJ2-3, with D hard to call. The germline V gene encodes CDR1 SGHNT and CDR2 YENEEA. Trimming pared 5 bases from V and 0 bases from J, leaving 9 bases between. This CDR3 comprises 14 residues.

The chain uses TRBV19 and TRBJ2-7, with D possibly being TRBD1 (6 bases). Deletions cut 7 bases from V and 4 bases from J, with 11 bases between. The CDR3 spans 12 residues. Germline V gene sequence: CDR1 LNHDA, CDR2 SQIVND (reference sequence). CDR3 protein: CASIGQGYEQYF. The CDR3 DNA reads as TGTGCCAGTATCGGCCAGGGGTACGAGCAGTACTTC.

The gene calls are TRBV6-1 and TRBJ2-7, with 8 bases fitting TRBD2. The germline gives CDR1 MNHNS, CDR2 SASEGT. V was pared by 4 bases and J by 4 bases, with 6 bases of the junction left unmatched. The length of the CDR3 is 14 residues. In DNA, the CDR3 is TGTGCCAGCAGTGTAACTAGCGGATCTTACGAGCAGTACTTC. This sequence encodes CASSVTSGSYEQYF.

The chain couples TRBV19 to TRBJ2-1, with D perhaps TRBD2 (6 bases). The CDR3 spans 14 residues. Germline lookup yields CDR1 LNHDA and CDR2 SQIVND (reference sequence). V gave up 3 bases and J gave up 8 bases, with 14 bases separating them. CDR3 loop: CASSIRPSVYEQFF. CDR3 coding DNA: TGTGCCAGTAGTATTAGGCCTAGCGTGTATGAGCAGTTCTTC.

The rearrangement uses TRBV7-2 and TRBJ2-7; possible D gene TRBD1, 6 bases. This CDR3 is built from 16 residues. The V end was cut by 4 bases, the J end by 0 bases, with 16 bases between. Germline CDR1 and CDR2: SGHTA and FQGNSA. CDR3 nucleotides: TGTGCCAGCAGCTCACGGACAGTCCCAGGCTCCTACGAGCAGTACTTC. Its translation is CASSSRTVPGSYEQYF.

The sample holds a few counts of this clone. The CDR3 is CASSEWGGDYGYTF. CDR3 sequence (DNA): TGTGCCAGCAGTGAATGGGGGGGTGACTATGGCTACACCTTC. The chain couples TRBV2 to TRBJ1-2; TRBD1 might be the D (5 bases). Trimming took 2 bases from V and 3 from J, leaving 10 bases between them. Germline-derived CDR1 and CDR2 are SNHLY and FYNNEI. This CDR3 spans 14 amino acids. Drawing the rest from reference TRBV2 and TRBJ1-2, the complete variable domain is EPEVTQTPSHQVTQMGQEVILRCVPISNHLYFYWYRQILGQKVEFLVSFYNNEISEKSEIFDDQFSVERPDGSNFTLKIRSTKLEDSAMYFCASSEWGGDYGYTFGSGTRLTVV.

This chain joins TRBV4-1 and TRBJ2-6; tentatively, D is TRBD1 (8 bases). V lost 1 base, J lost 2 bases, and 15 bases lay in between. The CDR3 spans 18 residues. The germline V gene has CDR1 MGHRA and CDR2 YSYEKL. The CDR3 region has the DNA TGCGCCAGCAGCCAAGCCGGACAGGGAGGGCCTGGGGCCAACGTCCTGACTTTC. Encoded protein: CASSQAGQGGPGANVLTF.

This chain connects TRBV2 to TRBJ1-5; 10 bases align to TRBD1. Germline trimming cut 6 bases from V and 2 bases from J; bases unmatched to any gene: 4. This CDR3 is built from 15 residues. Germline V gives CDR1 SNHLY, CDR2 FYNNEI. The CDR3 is CASSAGTGGNQPQHF. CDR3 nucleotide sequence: TGTGCCAGCAGCGCCGGGACAGGGGGCAATCAGCCCCAGCATTTT.

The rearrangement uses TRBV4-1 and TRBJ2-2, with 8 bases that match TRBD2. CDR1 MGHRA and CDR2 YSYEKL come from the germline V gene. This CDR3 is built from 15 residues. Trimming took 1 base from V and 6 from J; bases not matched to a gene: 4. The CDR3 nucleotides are TGCGCCAGCAGCCAAGTCGGACTAGCTGCCGGGGAGCTGTTTTTT. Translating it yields CASSQVGLAAGELFF.

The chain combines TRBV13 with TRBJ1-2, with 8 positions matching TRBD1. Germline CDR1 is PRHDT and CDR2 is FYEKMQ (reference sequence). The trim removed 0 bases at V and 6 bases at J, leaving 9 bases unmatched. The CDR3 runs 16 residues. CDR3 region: CASSLGVDRVEDGYTF. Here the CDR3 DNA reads TGTGCCAGCAGCTTAGGGGTGGACAGGGTAGAGGATGGCTACACCTTC.

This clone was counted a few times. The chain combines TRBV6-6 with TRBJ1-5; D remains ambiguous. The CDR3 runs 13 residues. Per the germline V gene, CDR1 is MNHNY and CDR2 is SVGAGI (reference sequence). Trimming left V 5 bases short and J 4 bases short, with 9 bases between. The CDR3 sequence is CASSERWNQPQHF. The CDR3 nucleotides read TGTGCCAGCAGTGAGCGGTGGAATCAGCCCCAGCATTTT.

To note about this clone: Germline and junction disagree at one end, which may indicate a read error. The CDR3 is CASSVAGGSTDTQYF. The CDR3 DNA is TGTGCCAGCAGCGTAGCGGGGGGGAGCACAGATACGCAGTATTTT. V usage is TRBV7-2 and J usage is TRBJ2-3; TRBD2 agrees at 11 bases. Per the germline V gene, CDR1 is SGHTA and CDR2 is FQGNSA. This CDR3 region has 15 residues.

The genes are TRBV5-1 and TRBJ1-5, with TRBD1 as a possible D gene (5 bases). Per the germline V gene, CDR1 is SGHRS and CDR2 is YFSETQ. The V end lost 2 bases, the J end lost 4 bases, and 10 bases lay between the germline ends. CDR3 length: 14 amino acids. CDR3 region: CASSLTGLNQPQHF. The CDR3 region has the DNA TGCGCCAGCAGCTTAACAGGCTTAAATCAGCCCCAGCATTTT.

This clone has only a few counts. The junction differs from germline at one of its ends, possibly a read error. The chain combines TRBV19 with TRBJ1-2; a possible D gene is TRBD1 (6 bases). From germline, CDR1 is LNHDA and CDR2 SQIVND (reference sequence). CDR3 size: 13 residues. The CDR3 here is CASTITGNYGYTF. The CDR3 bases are TGTGCCAGTACTATAACAGGGAACTATGGCTACACCTTC.

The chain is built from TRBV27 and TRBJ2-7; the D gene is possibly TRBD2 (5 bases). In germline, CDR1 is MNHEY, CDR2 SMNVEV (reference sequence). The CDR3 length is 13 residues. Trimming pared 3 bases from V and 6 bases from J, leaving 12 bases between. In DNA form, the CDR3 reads TGTGCCAGCAGTTTCCGCTGGGCGGGCGAGCAGTACTTC. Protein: CASSFRWAGEQYF.

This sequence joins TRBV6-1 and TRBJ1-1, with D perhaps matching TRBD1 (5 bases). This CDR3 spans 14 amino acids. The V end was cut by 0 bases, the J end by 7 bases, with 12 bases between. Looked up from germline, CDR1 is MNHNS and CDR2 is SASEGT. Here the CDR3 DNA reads TGTGCCAGCAGTGAAGCTGGGGGGGAGAATGAAGCTTTCTTT. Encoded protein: CASSEAGGENEAFF.

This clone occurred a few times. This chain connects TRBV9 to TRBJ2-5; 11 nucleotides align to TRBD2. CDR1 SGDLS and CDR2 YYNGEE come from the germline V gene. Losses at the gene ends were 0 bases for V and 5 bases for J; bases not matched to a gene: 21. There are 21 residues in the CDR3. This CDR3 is CASSVGVGLAGGLSFGETQYF. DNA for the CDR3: TGTGCCAGCAGCGTAGGGGTCGGGCTAGCGGGAGGACTTAGCTTCGGGGAGACCCAGTACTTC. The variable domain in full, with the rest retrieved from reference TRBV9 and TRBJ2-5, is DSGVTQTPKHLITATGQRVTLRCSPRSGDLSVYWYQQSLDQGLQFLIQYYNGEERAKGNILERFSAQQFPDLHSELNLSSLELGDSALYFCASSVGVGLAGGLSFGETQYFGPGTRLLVL.

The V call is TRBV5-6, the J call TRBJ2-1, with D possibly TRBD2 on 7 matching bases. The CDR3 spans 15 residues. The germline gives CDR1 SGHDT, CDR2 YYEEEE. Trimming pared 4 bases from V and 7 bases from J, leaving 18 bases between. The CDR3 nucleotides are TGTGCCAGCAGCACCATCCGGGGGGCGCGAAATGAGCAGTTCTTC. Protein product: CASSTIRGARNEQFF.

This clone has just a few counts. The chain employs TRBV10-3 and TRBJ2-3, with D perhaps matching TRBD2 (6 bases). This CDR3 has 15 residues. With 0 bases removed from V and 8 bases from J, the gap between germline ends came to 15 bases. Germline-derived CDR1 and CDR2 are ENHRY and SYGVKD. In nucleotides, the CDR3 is TGTGCCATCAGTGAGTCTTTGGCCCTGGAGGGTACGCAGTATTTT. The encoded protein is CAISESLALEGTQYF.

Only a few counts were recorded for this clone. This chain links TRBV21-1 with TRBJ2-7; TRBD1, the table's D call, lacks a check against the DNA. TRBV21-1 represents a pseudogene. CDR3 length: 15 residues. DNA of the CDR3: TGTGCCAGCAGCAAAGCGGAGGACAGGGCCTACGAGCAGTACTTC. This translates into CASSKAEDRAYEQYF.

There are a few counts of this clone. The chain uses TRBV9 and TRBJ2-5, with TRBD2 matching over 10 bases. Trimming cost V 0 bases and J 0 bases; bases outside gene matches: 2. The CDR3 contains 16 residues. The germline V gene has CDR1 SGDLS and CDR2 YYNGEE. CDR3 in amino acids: CASSVGSGRYQETQYF. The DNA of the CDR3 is TGTGCCAGCAGCGTAGGTAGCGGGAGGTACCAAGAGACCCAGTACTTC.

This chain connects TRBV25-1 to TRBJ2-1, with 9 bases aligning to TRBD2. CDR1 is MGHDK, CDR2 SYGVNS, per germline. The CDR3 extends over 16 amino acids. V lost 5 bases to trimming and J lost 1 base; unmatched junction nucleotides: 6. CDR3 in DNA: TGTGCCAGCAGTTGGGTTAGCGGGAGTTCCTACAATGAGCAGTTCTTC. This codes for CASSWVSGSSYNEQFF.

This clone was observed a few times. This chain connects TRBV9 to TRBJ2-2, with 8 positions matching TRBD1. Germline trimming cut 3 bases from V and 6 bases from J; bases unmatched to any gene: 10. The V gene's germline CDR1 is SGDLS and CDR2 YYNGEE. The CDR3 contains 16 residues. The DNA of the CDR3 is TGTGCCAGCAGCGCTAGGACAGGGTTTGGCTCCGGGGAGCTGTTTTTT. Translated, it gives CASSARTGFGSGELFF.

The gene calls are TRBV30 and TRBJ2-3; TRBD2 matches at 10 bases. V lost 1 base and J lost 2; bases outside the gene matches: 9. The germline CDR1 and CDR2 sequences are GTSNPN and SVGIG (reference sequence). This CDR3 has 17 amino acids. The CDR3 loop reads CAWSGRPSGSFTDTQYF. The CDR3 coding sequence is TGTGCCTGGAGTGGTAGGCCTAGCGGGAGTTTCACAGATACGCAGTATTTT. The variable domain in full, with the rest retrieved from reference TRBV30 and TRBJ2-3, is SQTIHQWPATLVQPVGSPLSLECTVEGTSNPNLYWYRQAAGRGLQLLFYSVGIGQISSEVPQNLSASRPQDRQFILSSKKLLLSDSGFYLCAWSGRPSGSFTDTQYFGPGTRLTVL.

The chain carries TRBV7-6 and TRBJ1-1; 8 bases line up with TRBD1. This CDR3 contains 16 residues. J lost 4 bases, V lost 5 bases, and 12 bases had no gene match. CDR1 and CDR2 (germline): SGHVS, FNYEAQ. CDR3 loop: CASSKSGGAGTTEAFF. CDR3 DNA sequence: TGTGCCAGCAGCAAATCAGGGGGCGCGGGGACCACTGAAGCTTTCTTT.

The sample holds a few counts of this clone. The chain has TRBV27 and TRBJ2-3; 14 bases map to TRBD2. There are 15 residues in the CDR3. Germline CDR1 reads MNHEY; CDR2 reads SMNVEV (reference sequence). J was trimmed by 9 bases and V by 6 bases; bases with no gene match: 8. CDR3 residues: CASSRLAGGLQTQYF. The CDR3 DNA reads TGTGCCAGCAGCCGACTAGCGGGAGGGCTCCAGACGCAGTATTTT.